This T cell receptor (beta chain) was captured in a study of sequential checkpoint blockade in melanoma (dated by TCRdb to the late 2010s). Looking at the study overall: In a 1:1 randomization, patients received either first-line nivolumab then ipilimumab (arm A) or ipilimumab then nivolumab (arm B). Both trial sequences were followed by maintenance nivolumab. Study-wide findings and limitations: Validation of the response-prediction model combining TCR metrics and mutation burden is needed in larger, independent patient cohorts.

Looking up the germline V gene yields CDR1 SGHAT and CDR2 FQNNGV. The CDR3 runs 15 amino acids, cysteine and phenylalanine included. Only CDR3 DNA remains: 45 bases, in frame from the first base. After removal of 10 bases from V and 2 bases from J, the junction retains 14 bases not matched to a gene. TCRbeta CDR3 regions were immunosequenced from genomic DNA with the immunoSEQ Assay. Genomic DNA was amplified by bias-controlled multiplex PCR before high-throughput sequencing. The paper's data handling went like this. To quantify the absolute abundance of each unique TCRbeta CDR3 region, the sequences were collapsed and filtered. Clonality, defined as 1 minus Pielou's evenness, was calculated using productive rearrangements only. Clones with significantly greater frequencies in on-treatment versus baseline samples were identified using a previously published method. TCRdb took this table from immuneACCESS and kept in-frame rearrangements with V and J called. Such tables lack part of the clones; where checked against another copy, unresolved V genes explain under half of the gap, and the rest is unexplained. V and J calls and clone size are given by that table; D and trimming were obtained from the DNA. In this sample the table shows a few thousand clones, roughly 63% of which occur a single time. The ten largest clonotypes hold approximately 22% of the sample.

The intended sense of this specimen's treatment or condition label: randomized to nivolumab then ipilimumab (arm A) or the reverse (arm B). No trial patient had received prior DNA-damaging chemotherapy. On a FACS Aria II flow cytometer, live CD3+CD8+ cells that were negative for CD19 and CD56 were sorted from thawed PBMCs. CheckMate 064, a randomized, open-label phase II trial of sequential checkpoint blockade, was the source of the samples, all of which came from patients with melanoma. Peripheral blood mononuclear cells were collected by leukapheresis, purified using Ficoll-Paque, and frozen in human serum containing approximately 9.8% DMSO. Immediately after sorting, the purity of the sorted blood CD3+CD8+ cells was confirmed to be >98%, and DNA was then extracted. Turning to this clone: It has no known antigen specificity. No much larger clonotype is one base removed from it; base qualities were not supplied.

The sequence was collected from a human donor with melanoma. The source material was CD8+ T cells sorted from blood (inferred from file names), sampled from a patient given nivolumab and ipilimumab in sequence. Recombination joined TRBV11-2 with TRBJ2-7, and 7 bases in between align with TRBD2. The CDR3 loop reads CATSDPLAAAYEQYF. The base sequence is TGTGCCACCAGTGATCCGCTAGCGGCAGCCTACGAGCAGTACTTC.